The 23 T cell receptor beta chains given below trace back to one sample, sequenced in a study of shared clonotypes between healthy human individuals. The protocol was immunoSEQ multiplex PCR, while the TCRdb copy is restricted to in-frame clones and leaves out a portion. The sample records 1,100,000 or so clones, about 84% being singletons. Sequencing was carried out using memory CD4+ T cells from PBMCs. Subset meaning: CD45RA-negative fraction. These receptors originate from a man aged 18 to 30 in good health. Some clones in this sample may be carry-over from other donors' samples.

There are a few counts of this clone. V and J are TRBV28 and TRBJ1-4; 10 bases line up with TRBD1. Germline lookup yields CDR1 MDHEN and CDR2 SYDVKM. CDR3 length: 15 residues. Germline trimming cut 8 bases from V and 5 bases from J; bases unmatched to any gene: 8. This chain's CDR3 is CASFKLGQGNEKLFF. The CDR3 region has the DNA TGTGCCAGCTTTAAACTGGGACAGGGGAATGAAAAACTGTTTTTT.

The chain couples TRBV29-1 to TRBJ1-1, with D maybe TRBD1 (5 bases). Deletions cut 7 bases from V and 4 bases from J, with 10 bases between. The CDR3 is 11 amino acids. Germline V lookup: CDR1 SQVTM, CDR2 ANQGSEA. Here the CDR3 DNA reads TGCAGCGCGGCGGGGGTCACTGAAGCTTTCTTT. This encodes CSAAGVTEAFF.

The rearrangement joins TRBV27 to TRBJ2-1; TRBD1 agrees at 7 bases. The germline V gene encodes CDR1 MNHEY and CDR2 SMNVEV (reference sequence). The CDR3 runs to 15 residues. The junction had 10 bases not matched to a gene; V was cut back by 8 bases and J by 3 bases. The CDR3 DNA reads TGTGCCAGCTCCTTGACAGGGACCATCTACAATGAGCAGTTCTTC. Its protein is CASSLTGTIYNEQFF.

The DNA for the CDR3 is TGTGCCAGCAGCCCCGGGTGGGATCGCTACGAGCAGTACTTC. This gives the protein CASSPGWDRYEQYF. The V and J genes are TRBV14 and TRBJ2-7, with no clear D. The CDR3 covers 14 residues. V shed 4 bases and J shed 3 bases, with 13 bases lying between them. Per germline, CDR1 SGHDN and CDR2 FVKESK.

The CDR3 DNA follows: TGTGCCAGCTCACCAGGTTTGGGCCGGGTACATGAGACCCAGTACTTC. This gives the protein CASSPGLGRVHETQYF. The J gene is TRBJ2-5, the V gene TRBV18; D is ambiguous. The germline V gene has CDR1 KGHSH and CDR2 LQKENI. This CDR3 is built from 16 residues. V was trimmed by 2 bases and J by 5 bases, leaving 18 bases between them. Combining the CDR3 with reference TRBV18 and TRBJ2-5 gives the whole variable domain NAGVMQNPRHLVRRRGQEARLRCSPMKGHSHVYWYRQLPEEGLKFMVYLQKENIIDESGMPKERFSAEFPKEGPSILRIQQVVRGDSAAYFCASSPGLGRVHETQYFGPGTRLLVL.

The gene calls are TRBV28 and TRBJ1-2; D is undetermined. The CDR3 is 12 amino acids. V lost 11 bases, J lost 8 bases, and 18 bases lay in between. Germline V gene lookup returns CDR1 MDHEN and CDR2 SYDVKM. The CDR3 bases are TGTGCCTCCCTAAGGGTAGACGGGGGCTACACCTTC. Translated: CASLRVDGGYTF.

The chain employs TRBV30 and TRBJ1-2; maybe TRBD1 (6 bases). Germline V gene lookup returns CDR1 GTSNPN and CDR2 SVGIG (reference sequence). V was clipped by 4 bases and J by 3 bases, with 15 bases between them. The CDR3 is 14 amino acids. This chain's CDR3 is CAWTTTGLDYGYTF. In nucleotides, the CDR3 is TGTGCCTGGACCACCACAGGGCTCGACTATGGCTACACCTTC.

The chain couples TRBV30 to TRBJ2-5, with 8 positions matching TRBD2. The CDR3 runs 15 residues. Germline assignment: CDR1 GTSNPN and CDR2 SVGIG (reference sequence). Trimming took 6 bases from V and 4 from J; bases not matched to a gene: 13. The CDR3 DNA is TGTGCCTGTCGACGGGGAGCGGGAGATTCAGAGACCCAGTACTTC. Translating gives CACRRGAGDSETQYF.

The genes are TRBV4-3 and TRBJ2-3; D is unresolved. Germline loops: CDR1 LGHNA, CDR2 YSLEER. The CDR3 covers 15 residues. V gave up 1 base and J gave up 2 bases, with 10 bases separating them. CDR3: CASSQGNSLTDTQYF. CDR3 nucleotides: TGCGCCAGCAGCCAAGGTAACAGCCTCACAGATACGCAGTATTTT.

The V and J genes are TRBV11-2 and TRBJ2-1, with D perhaps given as TRBD1 or TRBD2 (5 bases each). CDR3 length: 14 amino acids. V lost 5 bases and J 9 bases, leaving 17 bases between the germline ends. The germline gives CDR1 SGHAT, CDR2 FQNNGV. The CDR3 DNA follows: TGTGCCAGCAGCACTTACTCTGGGGGATCTGAGCAGTTCTTC. Protein product: CASSTYSGGSEQFF. Supplemented by reference TRBV11-2 and TRBJ2-1, the full variable domain reads EAGVAQSPRYKIIEKRQSVAFWCNPISGHATLYWYQQILGQGPKLLIQFQNNGVVDDSQLPKDRFSAERLKGVDSTLKIQPAKLEDSAVYLCASSTYSGGSEQFFGPGTRLTVL.

The chain recombines TRBV19 with TRBJ1-2; D remains ambiguous. Germline lookup yields CDR1 LNHDA and CDR2 SQIVND (reference sequence). Trimming shortened V by 3 bases and J by 3 bases, and 17 bases separated the two germline ends. CDR3 length: 16 amino acids. The CDR3 DNA reads as TGTGCCAGTAGTATTGAGGGCAGGCCTCGGGACTATGGCTACACCTTC. It specifies CASSIEGRPRDYGYTF.

This chain uses TRBV5-4 with TRBJ1-1, with D unclear. Germline V CDR1 and CDR2: SGHNT, YYREEE (reference sequence). The CDR3 loop spans 13 amino acids. V was clipped by 2 bases and J by 5 bases, with 10 bases between them. The DNA for the CDR3 is TGTGCCAGCAGCTTAGGTCGAGCAACTGAAGCTTTCTTT. Its protein is CASSLGRATEAFF.

The count of this clone is one. This sequence joins TRBV28 and TRBJ1-3, with D unresolved. The CDR3 sequence is 13 residues long. V shed 3 bases and J shed 2 bases, with 5 bases lying between them. Germline CDR1 is MDHEN and CDR2 is SYDVKM. The CDR3 here is CASSFRAGNTIYF. The CDR3 DNA reads as TGTGCCAGCAGTTTTAGGGCTGGAAACACCATATATTTT.

This clone came up a few times. The rearrangement links TRBV7-8 to TRBJ1-5, with D uncertain. Germline V gives CDR1 SGHVS, CDR2 FQNEAQ. CDR3 length: 15 amino acids. Trimming took off 5 bases at V and 7 bases at J, with 18 bases between the two ends. The CDR3 protein is CASSPGRTPGQPQHF. The CDR3 DNA is TGTGCCAGCAGCCCCGGGCGGACCCCGGGACAGCCCCAGCATTTT. Full variable domain (remainder filled in from reference TRBV7-8 and TRBJ1-5): GAGVSQSPRYKVAKRGQDVALRCDPISGHVSLFWYQQALGQGPEFLTYFQNEAQLDKSGLPSDRFFAERPEGSVSTLKIQRTQQEDSAVYLCASSPGRTPGQPQHFGDGTRLSIL.

The chain combines TRBV7-9 with TRBJ2-2, with D unclear. The CDR3 is 13 residues long. Germline CDR1 SEHNR, CDR2 FQNEAQ (reference sequence). The V and J ends lost 4 bases and 0 bases respectively, with 3 bases between them. The CDR3 DNA is TGTGCCAGCAGCTCAGCGAACACCGGGGAGCTGTTTTTT. Its protein is CASSSANTGELFF.

This chain links TRBV19 with TRBJ1-2, with no clear D. The CDR3 is 16 residues long. In germline, CDR1 is LNHDA, CDR2 SQIVND (reference sequence). V was cut by 1 base and J by 2 bases, with 14 bases left in between. The CDR3 DNA is TGTGCCAGTAGTATAGTGGGGAAAGGAGTAAACTATGGCTACACCTTC. Translating gives CASSIVGKGVNYGYTF.

This CDR3 reads CASSQVSSGGTDTQYF. The CDR3 DNA follows: TGCGCCAGCAGCCAAGTGTCTAGCGGGGGCACAGATACGCAGTATTTT. This chain joins TRBV4-1 and TRBJ2-3; 9 positions agree with TRBD2. The germline V gene has CDR1 MGHRA and CDR2 YSYEKL. The CDR3 is 16 residues long. The trim removed 1 base at V and 1 base at J, leaving 3 bases unmatched.

The chain is built from TRBV28 and TRBJ2-7; D might be TRBD2 (6 bases). This CDR3 region has 17 residues. Germline V CDR1 and CDR2: MDHEN, SYDVKM. Trimming shortened V by 3 bases and J by 2 bases, and 20 bases separated the two germline ends. The CDR3 reads CASSLGDGTPETYEQYF. The CDR3 region has the DNA TGTGCCAGCAGTTTGGGGGACGGGACTCCAGAGACCTACGAGCAGTACTTC.

The V and J genes are TRBV28 and TRBJ1-5; TRBD1 might be the D (6 bases). V dropped 5 bases and J dropped 3 bases, with 11 bases sitting between them. Germline assignment: CDR1 MDHEN and CDR2 SYDVKM. The CDR3 runs 14 residues. The CDR3 spells CASSGGPTNQPQHF. As DNA, the CDR3 is TGTGCCAGCAGTGGGGGGCCCACCAATCAGCCCCAGCATTTT.

The chain uses TRBV27 and TRBJ2-5; D possibly corresponds to TRBD2 (6 bases). Germline V CDR1 and CDR2: MNHEY, SMNVEV (reference sequence). Trimming removed 6 bases at V and 5 bases at J, with 13 bases between. The CDR3 totals 13 residues. The CDR3 region is CASRRGGGETQYF. The CDR3 DNA is TGTGCCAGCAGACGCGGCGGAGGGGAGACCCAGTACTTC.

V gene TRBV6-1 combines with J gene TRBJ2-5, with 8 positions matching TRBD1. This CDR3 has 14 amino acids. Germline trimming cut 3 bases from V and 5 bases from J; bases unmatched to any gene: 5. Germline lookup yields CDR1 MNHNS and CDR2 SASEGT. Here the CDR3 reads CASSDAGGVETQYF. The CDR3 nucleotides read TGTGCCAGCAGTGATGCAGGGGGCGTCGAGACCCAGTACTTC.

This sequence joins TRBV5-6 and TRBJ1-4; 9 nucleotides match TRBD1. The CDR3 contains 15 residues. Losses at the gene ends were 2 bases for V and 5 bases for J; bases not matched to a gene: 4. Looked up from germline, CDR1 is SGHDT and CDR2 is YYEEEE. The CDR3: CASSLRTGVNEKLFF. The CDR3 DNA reads as TGTGCCAGCAGCTTACGGACAGGGGTAAATGAAAAACTGTTTTTT.

The chain links TRBV28 to TRBJ1-4; D is uncertain. The V gene lost 6 bases and the J gene lost 6 bases, with 20 bases spanning the gap. Per the germline V gene, CDR1 is MDHEN and CDR2 is SYDVKM. This CDR3 is built from 16 residues. The CDR3 DNA reads TGTGCCAGCAGGCCGCGGGGTCTCAGGAAAGATGAAAAACTGTTTTTT. It encodes CASRPRGLRKDEKLFF.